Listed here are 32 T cell receptor beta chains from one sample, sequenced in a study of T cell responses to AZD1222 COVID-19 vaccine (dated by TCRdb to the early 2020s). Library preparation was by the immunoSEQ multiplex PCR assay. TCRdb took this table from immuneACCESS and kept in-frame rearrangements with V and J called. Such tables lack part of the clones; where checked against another copy, unresolved V genes explain under half of the gap, and the rest is unexplained. The sample includes more than 150,000 clones, with more than 85% observed a single time. 5.5% to 7% of the sample belongs to the ten largest clones. The time point label here, explained by the study, means: sample from adult after SARS-CoV-2 infection, after symptom onset. The sequencing used peripheral blood, collected after recovery from COVID-19. The receptors come from an adult who had recovered from COVID-19.

The chain joins TRBV4-1 to TRBJ2-1; 14 bases are shared with TRBD2. Germline V CDR1 and CDR2: MGHRA, YSYEKL. V was pared by 4 bases and J by 7 bases, with 3 bases of the junction left unmatched. This CDR3 comprises 15 residues. In DNA, the CDR3 is TGCGCCAGCAGCCTATGGACTAGCGGGGGGAATGAGCAGTTCTTC. Translated, it gives CASSLWTSGGNEQFF.

CDR3 sequence: CASSQAKPTPGEKLFF. Written as DNA, the CDR3 is TGTGCCAGCAGCCAAGCGAAGCCGACCCCTGGGGAAAAACTGTTTTTT. This chain links TRBV14 with TRBJ1-4; D gene ambiguous. V lost 1 base to trimming and J lost 8 bases, with 17 bases between them. The germline gives CDR1 SGHDN, CDR2 FVKESK. There are 16 residues in the CDR3. The variable domain in full, completed from reference TRBV14 and TRBJ1-4, reads EAGVTQFPSHSVIEKGQTVTLRCDPISGHDNLYWYRRVMGKEIKFLLHFVKESKQDESGMPNNRFLAERTGGTYSTLKVQPAELEDSGVYFCASSQAKPTPGEKLFFGSGTQLSVL.

The chain couples TRBV15 to TRBJ2-3; TRBD2 might be the D (6 bases). The germline CDR1 and CDR2 sequences are LNHNV and YYDKDF (reference sequence). The CDR3 is 16 residues long. V lost 0 bases and J 1 base, leaving 11 bases between the germline ends. CDR3 sequence reads: CATSRDLSGGTDTQYF. CDR3 in DNA: TGTGCCACCAGCAGAGATCTTAGCGGAGGCACAGATACGCAGTATTTT.

The J gene is TRBJ2-4, the V gene TRBV28; 10 nucleotides match TRBD2. Germline V gives CDR1 MDHEN, CDR2 SYDVKM. J lost 1 base, V lost 8 bases, and 8 bases had no gene match. The CDR3 loop spans 16 amino acids. The CDR3 nucleotides read TGTGCCAGCTGGGGACTAGCGCCCGAGGCCAAAAACATTCAGTACTTC. It encodes CASWGLAPEAKNIQYF. Using reference TRBV28 and TRBJ2-4 for the parts outside the CDR3, the full variable domain is DVKVTQSSRYLVKRTGEKVFLECVQDMDHENMFWYRQDPGLGLRLIYFSYDVKMKEKGDIPEGYSVSREKKERFSLILESASTNQTSMYLCASWGLAPEAKNIQYFGAGTRLSVL.

The rearrangement joins TRBV28 to TRBJ2-7; weak D call: TRBD2 (5 bases). In germline, CDR1 is MDHEN, CDR2 SYDVKM. V lost 5 bases and J lost 4, with 9 bases in between. The CDR3 runs 12 residues. CDR3 sequence (DNA): TGTGCCAGCAGTCCACCGGGATACGAGCAGTACTTC. Translating gives CASSPPGYEQYF.

This chain joins TRBV7-9 and TRBJ2-3, with 10 nucleotides matching TRBD2. The CDR3 totals 15 residues. J was trimmed by 4 bases and V by 1 base; bases with no gene match: 2. The germline V gene encodes CDR1 SEHNR and CDR2 FQNEAQ (reference sequence). The CDR3 region is CASSLGLAGADTQYF. In DNA, the CDR3 is TGTGCCAGCAGCTTAGGCCTAGCGGGAGCAGATACGCAGTATTTT.

This clone was detected a few times. This chain links TRBV2 with TRBJ2-1; D might be TRBD2 (5 bases). V was cut by 4 bases and J by 0 bases, with 10 bases left in between. This CDR3 has 15 amino acids. Germline CDR1 is SNHLY and CDR2 is FYNNEI. The CDR3 is CASSGLPSSYNEQFF. In DNA form, the CDR3 reads TGTGCCAGCAGTGGACTACCCAGCTCCTACAATGAGCAGTTCTTC. Looking up the rest from reference TRBV2 and TRBJ2-1 gives the full variable domain: EPEVTQTPSHQVTQMGQEVILRCVPISNHLYFYWYRQILGQKVEFLVSFYNNEISEKSEIFDDQFSVERPDGSNFTLKIRSTKLEDSAMYFCASSGLPSSYNEQFFGPGTRLTVL.

This clone appeared once. This chain links TRBV11-2 with TRBJ1-2; tentative D call: TRBD1 (5 bases). V lost 5 bases to trimming and J lost 6 bases, with 10 bases between them. The CDR3 consists of 12 residues. Germline CDR1 is SGHAT and CDR2 is FQNNGV. The DNA for the CDR3 is TGTGCCAGCAGCCTCCGCAGGGATGGCTACACCTTC. Translated: CASSLRRDGYTF. Together with reference TRBV11-2 and TRBJ1-2, the CDR3 gives the full variable domain: EAGVAQSPRYKIIEKRQSVAFWCNPISGHATLYWYQQILGQGPKLLIQFQNNGVVDDSQLPKDRFSAERLKGVDSTLKIQPAKLEDSAVYLCASSLRRDGYTFGSGTRLTVV.

As for this clone: At the DNA level, this CDR3 is encoded by other sequences in the same sample as well. This chain joins TRBV20-1 and TRBJ2-3, with D hard to call. The V gene's germline CDR1 is DFQATT and CDR2 SNEGSKA (reference sequence). The V end lost 5 bases, the J end lost 2 bases, and 2 bases lay between the germline ends. CDR3 length equals 10 residues. The chain's CDR3 is CSALTDTQYF. Here the CDR3 DNA reads TGCAGTGCTCTCACAGATACGCAGTATTTT.

The V call is TRBV6-1, the J call TRBJ1-1, with D perhaps TRBD1 (5 bases). V lost 3 bases, J lost 10 bases, and 12 bases lay in between. This CDR3 is 12 amino acids long. The V gene's germline CDR1 is MNHNS and CDR2 SASEGT. CDR3: CASSDSGTGAFF. CDR3 DNA sequence: TGTGCCAGCAGTGACAGTGGGACGGGAGCTTTCTTT.

The CDR3 loop reads CASSDSIIDRVEETQYF. For the CDR3, the DNA is TGTGCCAGCAGTGACTCGATTATCGACAGGGTTGAAGAGACCCAGTACTTC. V and J are TRBV6-4 and TRBJ2-5, with 7 bases matching TRBD1. Trimming cost V 0 bases and J 3 bases; bases outside gene matches: 10. This CDR3 has 17 residues. Germline CDR1 reads MRHNA; CDR2 reads SNTAGT.

The rearrangement joins TRBV11-3 to TRBJ2-7; 9 bases line up with TRBD2. The germline V gene encodes CDR1 SGHNT and CDR2 YENEEA. V lost 5 bases, J lost 5 bases, and 13 bases stayed unmatched. The CDR3 contains 16 residues. The CDR3 coding sequence is TGTGCCAGCAGCCACAACACTCTAGCGGGAATGGACGAGCAGTACTTC. Amino acids: CASSHNTLAGMDEQYF.

The V gene is TRBV7-8, the J gene TRBJ2-1; possibly TRBD2 for D (6 bases). The germline V gene encodes CDR1 SGHVS and CDR2 FQNEAQ. V dropped 0 bases and J dropped 2 bases, with 8 bases sitting between them. This CDR3 spans 15 amino acids. CDR3 DNA: TGTGCCAGCAGCTTAGCTAGCGGAGCCTACAATGAGCAGTTCTTC. This encodes CASSLASGAYNEQFF.

This chain uses TRBV3-1 (or the pseudogene TRBV3-2) with TRBJ2-1, with 13 bases matching TRBD2. Germline trimming cut 3 bases from V and 0 bases from J; bases unmatched to any gene: 11. The CDR3 is made up of 20 amino acids. Germline lookup yields CDR1 LGHDT and CDR2 YNNKEL (reference sequence). CDR3 in DNA: TGTGCCAGCAGCCATCCACCGGGACTAGCGGGATCAAGCTCCTACAATGAGCAGTTCTTC. Its protein product is CASSHPPGLAGSSSYNEQFF.

V and J are TRBV7-9 and TRBJ2-1; 8 bases are shared with TRBD2. The junction had 14 bases not matched to a gene; V was cut back by 5 bases and J by 8 bases. The CDR3 totals 16 residues. Germline V gene sequence: CDR1 SEHNR, CDR2 FQNEAQ (reference sequence). CDR3: CASSIYGRGKVDEQFF. The CDR3 DNA follows: TGTGCCAGCAGCATCTACGGGAGGGGAAAAGTAGATGAGCAGTTCTTC.

The chain has TRBV18 and TRBJ2-2; D is possibly TRBD1 or TRBD2 (5 bases each). V was pared by 1 base and J by 6 bases, with 12 bases between. The length of the CDR3 is 15 residues. CDR1 is KGHSH, CDR2 LQKENI, per germline. The CDR3 DNA reads as TGTGCCAGCTCACCACGAGAGGGGATGGCCGGGGAGCTGTTTTTT. Encoded protein: CASSPREGMAGELFF.

V usage is TRBV3-1 (or the pseudogene TRBV3-2) and J usage is TRBJ2-5; TRBD2 agrees at 14 bases. Trimming took 4 bases from V and 0 from J; bases not matched to a gene: 7. The CDR3 loop spans 18 amino acids. CDR1 is LGHDT, CDR2 YNNKEL, per germline (reference sequence). This chain's CDR3 is CASSLGTSGSPHQETQYF. As DNA, the CDR3 is TGTGCCAGCAGCCTTGGGACTAGCGGGAGCCCCCACCAAGAGACCCAGTACTTC.

The chain carries TRBV10-3 and TRBJ1-5; D remains ambiguous. The CDR3 length is 13 residues. Trimming took off 3 bases at V and 5 bases at J, with 8 bases between the two ends. Germline CDR1 ENHRY, CDR2 SYGVKD. The CDR3 is CAISDRDDQPQHF. The DNA of the CDR3 is TGTGCCATCAGTGACAGAGACGATCAGCCCCAGCATTTT.

The sample holds a few counts of this clone. V gene TRBV4-3 combines with J gene TRBJ2-7, with 9 bases lining up with TRBD1. The trim removed 4 bases at V and 6 bases at J, leaving 7 bases unmatched. The CDR3 extends over 14 amino acids. Germline CDR1 reads LGHNA; CDR2 reads YSLEER. This chain's CDR3 is CASSPEDRGREQYF. The CDR3 nucleotides are TGCGCCAGCAGCCCCGAGGACAGGGGACGCGAGCAGTACTTC.

The chain combines TRBV12-3 or TRBV12-4 with TRBJ1-5; D remains ambiguous. The CDR3 extends over 13 amino acids. Trimming pared 6 bases from V and 5 bases from J, leaving 11 bases between. The CDR3 coding sequence is TGTGCCAGCAGGAAAAGGATAGATCAGCCCCAGCATTTT. Amino acid sequence: CASRKRIDQPQHF.

The rearrangement uses TRBV6-1 and TRBJ2-1; D may be TRBD2 (5 bases). This CDR3 has 15 residues. Trimming pared 5 bases from V and 0 bases from J, leaving 11 bases between. Germline V gene sequence: CDR1 MNHNS, CDR2 SASEGT. CDR3 amino acids: CASSTDYSSYNEQFF. The CDR3 region has the DNA TGTGCCAGCAGTACCGACTACAGCTCCTACAATGAGCAGTTCTTC.

V and J are TRBV7-2 and TRBJ1-4, with 7 bases aligning to TRBD1. This CDR3 contains 15 residues. V lost 1 base to trimming and J lost 6 bases; unmatched junction nucleotides: 5. Germline V gene data show CDR1 as SGHTA and CDR2 as FQGNSA. The CDR3 protein is CASSLDAGGDEKLFF. The CDR3 bases are TGTGCCAGCAGCTTAGATGCAGGGGGGGATGAAAAACTGTTTTTT.

CDR3 coding DNA: TGTGCCAGCAGCCCCCGACAGGACTACGAGCAGTACTTC. Amino acid sequence: CASSPRQDYEQYF. V is TRBV7-2 and J is TRBJ2-7; the D gene is possibly TRBD1 (6 bases). The CDR3 length is 13 residues. The V gene's germline CDR1 is SGHTA and CDR2 FQGNSA. The V and J ends lost 5 bases and 3 bases respectively, with 11 bases between them.

J is TRBJ2-7 and V is TRBV2; 9 nucleotides agree with TRBD1. The J segment lost 5 bases and the V segment lost 7 bases, leaving 6 bases of the junction unmatched. Germline-derived CDR1 and CDR2 are SNHLY and FYNNEI. CDR3 length equals 13 residues. CDR3 region: CASTGTGNHEQYF. The DNA for the CDR3 is TGTGCCAGCACCGGGACAGGGAACCACGAGCAGTACTTC.

This chain links TRBV7-3 with TRBJ2-1; D possibly corresponds to TRBD1 (5 bases). The CDR3 length is 18 residues. Germline V gene data show CDR1 as SGHTA and CDR2 as FQGTGA. Trimming stripped 2 bases from V and 0 bases from J, with 17 bases between. This CDR3 is CASSLGAGPSSSYNEQFF. The CDR3 DNA reads as TGTGCCAGCAGCTTAGGGGCAGGACCATCGAGCTCCTACAATGAGCAGTTCTTC.

The V gene is TRBV19, the J gene TRBJ2-1, with 9 bases that match TRBD2. This CDR3 comprises 15 residues. J was trimmed by 10 bases and V by 1 base; bases with no gene match: 8. Germline assignment: CDR1 LNHDA and CDR2 SQIVND (reference sequence). The CDR3 DNA follows: TGTGCCAGTAGTATAGGGATTAGCGGGAGTTGGGAGCAGTTCTTC. It specifies CASSIGISGSWEQFF.

V is TRBV7-2 and J is TRBJ2-7; D might be TRBD2 (6 bases). V shed 5 bases and J shed 3 bases, with 20 bases lying between them. This CDR3 is 16 amino acids long. Germline V gene lookup returns CDR1 SGHTA and CDR2 FQGNSA. The CDR3 reads CASSMGPGDSYYEQYF. The CDR3 DNA is TGTGCCAGCAGCATGGGACCGGGGGACTCCTACTACGAGCAGTACTTC.

The V call is TRBV27, the J call TRBJ1-1; 7 bases fit TRBD1. The CDR3 length is 19 residues. Germline V gene data show CDR1 as MNHEY and CDR2 as SMNVEV (reference sequence). With 5 bases clipped from V and 1 base from J, the junction kept 19 bases outside the gene matches. CDR3 protein: CASSRGPTVGGAWNTEAFF. CDR3 in DNA: TGTGCCAGCAGTCGGGGGCCTACGGTAGGGGGCGCATGGAACACTGAAGCTTTCTTT.

The chain links TRBV11-2 to TRBJ2-7, with 14 bases identical to TRBD2. The J segment lost 2 bases and the V segment lost 5 bases, leaving 8 bases of the junction unmatched. The CDR3 is 17 amino acids. In germline, CDR1 is SGHAT, CDR2 FQNNGV. The CDR3 region is CASSPRTSGRTTYEQYF. CDR3 in DNA: TGTGCCAGCAGCCCTCGGACTAGCGGGAGGACCACCTACGAGCAGTACTTC.

The chain combines TRBV4-3 with TRBJ2-1; 8 bases agree with TRBD2. CDR1 is LGHNA and CDR2 is YSLEER in the germline V gene. There are 17 residues in the CDR3. V lost 0 bases to trimming and J lost 4 bases; unmatched junction nucleotides: 8. The CDR3 coding sequence is TGCGCCAGCAGCCAAGATTGGGGCGGGGGGAGGTACAATGAGCAGTTCTTC. Translating gives CASSQDWGGGRYNEQFF.

This clone has a handful of counts. V is TRBV3-1 (or the pseudogene TRBV3-2) and J is TRBJ2-5; D possibly corresponds to TRBD2 (6 bases). The V end was cut by 1 base, the J end by 0 bases, with 15 bases between. CDR1 LGHDT and CDR2 YNNKEL come from the germline V gene (reference sequence). CDR3 length: 17 residues. The CDR3: CASSQGGAGQYQETQYF. The CDR3 DNA follows: TGTGCCAGCAGCCAAGGTGGTGCGGGGCAGTACCAAGAGACCCAGTACTTC.

This clone was seen just once. The genes are TRBV6-1 and TRBJ1-1; no definite D call. Germline V gives CDR1 MNHNS, CDR2 SASEGT. The CDR3 has 14 residues. The V and J ends lost 11 bases and 0 bases respectively, with 16 bases between them. In DNA form, the CDR3 reads TGTGCCGCGGACGGCGGAACAATGAACACTGAAGCTTTCTTT. This codes for CAADGGTMNTEAFF.